The rows below give T cell receptor beta chains drawn from one sample of a study of T cell repertoires in cytomegalovirus infection. Their antigens remain unidentified. TCRdb ran MiXCR on the reads and lists one entry per CDR3 protein. The table lists about 350,000 distinct CDR3 sequences, about a third of them singletons. The input for sequencing was cultured PBMCs, taken from culture after CMV antigen stimulation. The receptors were gathered from a human donor in good health (CMV status not recorded). Some clones in this sample may be carry-over from other donors' samples. The CDR3 runs from the conserved cysteine through the conserved F or W. Fields, in order: J gene, V gene, D gene, clone size, CDR3 protein, CDR3 DNA. A D gene is named only where the DNA matches it firmly. Clone size is stated in some rows and not others, as once, few, many or a class when expanded.

j_call: TRBJ2-1
v_call: TRBV7-2
d_call: -
clone_size: -
cdr3_aa: CASSSSGEGQVAYNEQFF
cdr3_nt: TGTGCCAGCAGCTCCTCAGGGGAGGGCCAGGTAGCGTACAATGAGCAGTTCTTC

j_call: TRBJ2-1
v_call: TRBV24-1
d_call: -
clone_size: -
cdr3_aa: CATGPLNEQFF
cdr3_nt: TGTGCCACCGGACCGCTTAATGAGCAGTTCTTC

j_call: TRBJ1-4
v_call: TRBV29-1
d_call: -
clone_size: once
cdr3_aa: CSVVVPTNEKLFF
cdr3_nt: TGCAGCGTTGTAGTTCCAACTAATGAAAAACTGTTTTTT

j_call: TRBJ2-2
v_call: TRBV19
d_call: -
clone_size: few
cdr3_aa: CASSIPYNTGELFF
cdr3_nt: TGTGCCAGTAGTATCCCCTACAACACCGGGGAGCTGTTTTTT

j_call: TRBJ2-4
v_call: TRBV7-9
d_call: TRBD2
clone_size: -
cdr3_aa: CASSLETSGRYF
cdr3_nt: TGTGCCAGCAGCTTAGAAACTAGCGGGAGATACTTC

j_call: TRBJ2-6
v_call: TRBV4-1
d_call: -
clone_size: -
cdr3_aa: CASRQDPYPGANVLTF
cdr3_nt: TGCGCCAGCCGCCAAGATCCTTACCCTGGGGCCAACGTCCTGACTTTC

j_call: TRBJ1-6
v_call: TRBV11-3
d_call: -
clone_size: once
cdr3_aa: CASSKGGYSPLHF
cdr3_nt: TGTGCCAGCAGCAAGGGGGGGTATTCACCCCTCCACTTT

j_call: TRBJ1-1
v_call: TRBV11-2
d_call: -
clone_size: -
cdr3_aa: CASSQHDTEAFF
cdr3_nt: TGTGCCAGCAGCCAACACGACACTGAAGCTTTCTTT

j_call: TRBJ2-5
v_call: TRBV19
d_call: -
clone_size: few
cdr3_aa: CASSGLGTQYF
cdr3_nt: TGTGCCAGTTCAGGGTTGGGGACCCAGTACTTC

j_call: TRBJ2-1
v_call: TRBV7-8
d_call: TRBD2
clone_size: -
cdr3_aa: CASSLGDLAGNEQFF
cdr3_nt: TGTGCCAGCAGCTTAGGGGACCTAGCGGGCAATGAGCAGTTCTTC

j_call: TRBJ2-1
v_call: TRBV12-3/TRBV12-4
d_call: TRBD1
clone_size: few
cdr3_aa: CASSLALGGDPNEQFF
cdr3_nt: TGTGCCAGCAGTTTAGCGCTAGGGGGCGACCCGAATGAGCAGTTCTTC

j_call: TRBJ1-5
v_call: TRBV4-3
d_call: -
clone_size: few
cdr3_aa: CASSQDWGDGQPQHF
cdr3_nt: TGCGCCAGCAGCCAAGATTGGGGGGACGGTCAGCCCCAGCATTTT

j_call: TRBJ2-1
v_call: TRBV7-8
d_call: -
clone_size: few
cdr3_aa: CASSFAGRSSNEQFF
cdr3_nt: TGTGCCAGCAGCTTTGCCGGGAGATCGTCGAATGAGCAGTTCTTC

j_call: TRBJ1-3
v_call: TRBV7-2
d_call: -
clone_size: -
cdr3_aa: CASSFTDTGNTIYF
cdr3_nt: TGTGCCAGCAGCTTTACCGACACGGGAAACACCATATATTTT

j_call: TRBJ2-2
v_call: TRBV19
d_call: -
clone_size: -
cdr3_aa: CASSYRVDNTGELFF
cdr3_nt: TGTGCCAGTAGCTACAGGGTAGATAACACCGGGGAGCTGTTTTTT

j_call: TRBJ1-4
v_call: TRBV11-2
d_call: -
clone_size: -
cdr3_aa: CASSLDLGVSEKLFF
cdr3_nt: TGTGCCAGCAGCTTAGATCTTGGGGTATCGGAAAAACTGTTTTTT

j_call: TRBJ1-3
v_call: TRBV7-2
d_call: -
clone_size: many
cdr3_aa: CASSSGRNSGNTIYF
cdr3_nt: TGTGCCAGCAGCTCCGGACGAAACTCTGGAAACACCATATATTTT

j_call: TRBJ2-3
v_call: TRBV29-1
d_call: -
clone_size: -
cdr3_aa: CSVGSRSTDTQYF
cdr3_nt: TGCAGCGTTGGATCCAGAAGCACAGATACGCAGTATTTT

j_call: TRBJ1-2
v_call: TRBV5-1
d_call: -
clone_size: -
cdr3_aa: CASSLIPASSFNDGYTF
cdr3_nt: TGCGCCAGCAGCTTGATTCCGGCTAGCTCATTCAACGATGGCTACACCTTC

j_call: TRBJ1-6
v_call: TRBV7-9
d_call: -
clone_size: -
cdr3_aa: CASSLGAETYSPLHF
cdr3_nt: TGTGCCAGCAGCTTAGGGGCAGAGACGTATTCACCCCTCCACTTT

j_call: TRBJ2-4
v_call: TRBV7-2
d_call: TRBD1
clone_size: few
cdr3_aa: CASSLSQGAGAKNIQYF
cdr3_nt: TGTGCCAGCAGCTTATCGCAGGGGGCAGGAGCCAAAAACATTCAGTACTTC

j_call: TRBJ2-1
v_call: TRBV12-3/TRBV12-4
d_call: TRBD1
clone_size: -
cdr3_aa: CASSLWDRVDNEQFF
cdr3_nt: TGTGCCAGCAGTTTATGGGACAGGGTGGACAATGAGCAGTTCTTC

j_call: TRBJ1-2
v_call: TRBV20-1
d_call: -
clone_size: -
cdr3_aa: CSAPPGAFGYTF
cdr3_nt: TGCAGTGCTCCCCCTGGGGCGTTTGGCTACACCTTC